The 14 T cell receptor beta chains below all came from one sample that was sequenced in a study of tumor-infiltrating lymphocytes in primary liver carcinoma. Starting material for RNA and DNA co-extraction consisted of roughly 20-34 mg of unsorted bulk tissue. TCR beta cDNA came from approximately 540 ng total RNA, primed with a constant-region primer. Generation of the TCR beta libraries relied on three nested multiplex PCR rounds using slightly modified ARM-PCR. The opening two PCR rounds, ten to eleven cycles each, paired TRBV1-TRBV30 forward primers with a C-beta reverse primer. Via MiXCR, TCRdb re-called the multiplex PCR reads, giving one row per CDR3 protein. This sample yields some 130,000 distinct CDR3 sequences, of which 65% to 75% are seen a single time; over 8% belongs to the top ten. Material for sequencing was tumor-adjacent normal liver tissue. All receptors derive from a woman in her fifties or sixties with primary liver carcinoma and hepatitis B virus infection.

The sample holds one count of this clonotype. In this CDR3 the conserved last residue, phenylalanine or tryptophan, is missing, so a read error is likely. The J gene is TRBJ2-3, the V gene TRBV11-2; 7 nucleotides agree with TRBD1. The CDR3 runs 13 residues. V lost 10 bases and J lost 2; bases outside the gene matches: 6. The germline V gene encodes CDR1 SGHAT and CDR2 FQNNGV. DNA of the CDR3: TGTGCCACTCACAGGGGAACCACAGATACGCAGTATCTT. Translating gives CATHRGTTDTQYL.

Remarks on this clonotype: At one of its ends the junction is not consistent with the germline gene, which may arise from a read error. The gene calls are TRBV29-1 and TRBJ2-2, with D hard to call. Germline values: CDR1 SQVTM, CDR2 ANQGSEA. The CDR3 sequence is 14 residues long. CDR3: CSVLTSLNSGELFF. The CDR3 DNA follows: TGCAGCGTCTTGACGTCCTTGAACAGCGGGGAGCTGTTTTTT.

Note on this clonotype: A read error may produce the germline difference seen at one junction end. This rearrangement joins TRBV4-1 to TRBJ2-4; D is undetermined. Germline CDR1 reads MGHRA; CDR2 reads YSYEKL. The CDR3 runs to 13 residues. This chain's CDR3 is CASSHEPRNIQYF. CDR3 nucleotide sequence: TGCGCCAGCAGCCATGAGCCAAGGAACATTCAATACTTC.

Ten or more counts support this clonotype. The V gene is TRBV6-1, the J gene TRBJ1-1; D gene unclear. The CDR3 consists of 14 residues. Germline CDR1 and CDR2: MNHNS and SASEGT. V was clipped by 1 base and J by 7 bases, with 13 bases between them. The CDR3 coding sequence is TGTGCCAGCAGTGAAGACGGACGAAATCTTGAAGCTTTCTTT. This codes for CASSEDGRNLEAFF.

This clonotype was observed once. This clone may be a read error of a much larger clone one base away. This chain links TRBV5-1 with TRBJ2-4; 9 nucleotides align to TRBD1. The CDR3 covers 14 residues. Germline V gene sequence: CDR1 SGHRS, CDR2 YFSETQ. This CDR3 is CTSSLDRGKNIQYF. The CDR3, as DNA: TGCACCAGCAGCTTGGACAGGGGCAAAAACATTCAGTACTTC.

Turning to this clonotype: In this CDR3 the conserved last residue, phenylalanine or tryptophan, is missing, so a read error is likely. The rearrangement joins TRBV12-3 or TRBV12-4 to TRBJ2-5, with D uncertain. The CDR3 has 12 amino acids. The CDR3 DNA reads TGTGCCAGTAGTTTACCCCAAGGGACCCAGTACCTC. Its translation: CASSLPQGTQYL.

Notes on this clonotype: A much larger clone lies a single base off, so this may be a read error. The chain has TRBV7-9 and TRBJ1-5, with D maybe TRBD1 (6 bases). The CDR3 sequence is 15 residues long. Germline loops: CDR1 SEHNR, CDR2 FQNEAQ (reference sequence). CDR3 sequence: CASSLGSGADQPHHF. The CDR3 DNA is TGTGCCAGCAGCTTAGGATCGGGGGCGGATCAGCCCCATCATTTT.

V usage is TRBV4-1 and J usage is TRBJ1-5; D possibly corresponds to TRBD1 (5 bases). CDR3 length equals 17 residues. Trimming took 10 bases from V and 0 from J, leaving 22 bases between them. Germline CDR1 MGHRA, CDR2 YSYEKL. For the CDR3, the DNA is TGCGCCATCAGTAGTCGAACATGGGGCCATAGCAATCAGCCCCAGCATTTT. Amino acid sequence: CAISSRTWGHSNQPQHF.

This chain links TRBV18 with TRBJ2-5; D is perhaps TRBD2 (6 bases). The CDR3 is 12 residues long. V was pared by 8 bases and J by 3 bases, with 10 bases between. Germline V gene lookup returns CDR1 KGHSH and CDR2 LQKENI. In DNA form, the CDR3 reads TGTGCCAGCGATGGCGGGAAAGAGACCCAGTACTTC. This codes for CASDGGKETQYF.

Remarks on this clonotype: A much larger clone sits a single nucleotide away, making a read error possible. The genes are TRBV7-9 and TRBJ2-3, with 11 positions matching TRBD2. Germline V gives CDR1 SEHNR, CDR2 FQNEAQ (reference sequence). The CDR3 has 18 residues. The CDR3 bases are TGTGCCAGCAGCTTAAGATTGGGGCTAGCGGGAGGCACAGATACGCACTATTTT. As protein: CASSLRLGLAGGTDTHYF.

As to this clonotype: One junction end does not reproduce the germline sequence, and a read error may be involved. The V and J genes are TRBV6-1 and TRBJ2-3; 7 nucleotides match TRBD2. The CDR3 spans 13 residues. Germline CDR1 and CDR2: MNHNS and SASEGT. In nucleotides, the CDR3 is TGTGCCAGCAGCCCGGGGGGAACAGATACGCAATATTTT. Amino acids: CASSPGGTDTQYF.

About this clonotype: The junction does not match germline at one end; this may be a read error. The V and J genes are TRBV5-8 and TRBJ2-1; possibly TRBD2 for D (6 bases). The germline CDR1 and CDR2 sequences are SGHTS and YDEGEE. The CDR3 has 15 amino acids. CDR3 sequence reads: CTSSLEGLLEGEQFF. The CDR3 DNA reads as TGTACCAGCAGCTTGGAGGGACTCCTAGAGGGTGAGCAGTTCTTC. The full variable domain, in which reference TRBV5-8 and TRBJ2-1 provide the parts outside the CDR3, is EAGVTQSPTHLIKTRGQQATLRCSPISGHTSVYWYQQALGLGLQFLLWYDEGEERNRGNFPPRFSGRQFPNYSSELNVNALELEDSALYLCTSSLEGLLEGEQFFGPGTRLTVL.

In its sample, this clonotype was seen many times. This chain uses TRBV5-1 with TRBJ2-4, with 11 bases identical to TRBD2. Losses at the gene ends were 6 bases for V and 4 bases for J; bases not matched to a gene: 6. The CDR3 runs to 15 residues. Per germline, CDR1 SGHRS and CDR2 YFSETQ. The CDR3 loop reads CASTETSGTKNIQYF. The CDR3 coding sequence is TGCGCCAGCACCGAGACTAGCGGGACGAAAAACATTCAGTACTTC.

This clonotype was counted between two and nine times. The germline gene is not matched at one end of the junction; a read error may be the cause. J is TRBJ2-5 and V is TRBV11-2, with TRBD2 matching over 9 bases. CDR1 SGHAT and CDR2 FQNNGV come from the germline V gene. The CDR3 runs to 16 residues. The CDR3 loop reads CTSSYSRGSGRETQYF. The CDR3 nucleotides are TGTACCAGTAGTTACTCCCGTGGTAGCGGGAGAGAGACACAGTACTTC.